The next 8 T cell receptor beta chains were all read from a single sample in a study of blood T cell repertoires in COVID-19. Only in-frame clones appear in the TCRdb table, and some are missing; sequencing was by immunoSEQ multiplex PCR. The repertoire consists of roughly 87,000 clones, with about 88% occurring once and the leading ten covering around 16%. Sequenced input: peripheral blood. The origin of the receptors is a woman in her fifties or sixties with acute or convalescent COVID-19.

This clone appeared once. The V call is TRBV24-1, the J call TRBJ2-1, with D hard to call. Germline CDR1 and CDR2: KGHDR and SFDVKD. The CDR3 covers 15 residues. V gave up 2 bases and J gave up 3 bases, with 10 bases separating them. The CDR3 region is CATSDYAGNYNEQFF. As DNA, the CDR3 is TGTGCCACCAGTGATTATGCAGGTAACTACAATGAGCAGTTCTTC.

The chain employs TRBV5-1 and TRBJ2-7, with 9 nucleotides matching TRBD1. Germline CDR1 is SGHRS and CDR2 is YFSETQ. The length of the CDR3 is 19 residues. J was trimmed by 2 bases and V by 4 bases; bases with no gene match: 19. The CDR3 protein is CASSAQLIPSGQGPYEQYF. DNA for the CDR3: TGCGCCAGCAGCGCCCAACTTATACCATCGGGACAGGGCCCCTACGAGCAGTACTTC.

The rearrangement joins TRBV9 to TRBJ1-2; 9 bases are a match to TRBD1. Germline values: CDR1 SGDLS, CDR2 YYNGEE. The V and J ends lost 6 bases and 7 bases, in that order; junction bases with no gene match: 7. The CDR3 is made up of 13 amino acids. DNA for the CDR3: TGTGCCAGCACCGGACAGGGGATGGCTGGCTACACCTTC. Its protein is CASTGQGMAGYTF.

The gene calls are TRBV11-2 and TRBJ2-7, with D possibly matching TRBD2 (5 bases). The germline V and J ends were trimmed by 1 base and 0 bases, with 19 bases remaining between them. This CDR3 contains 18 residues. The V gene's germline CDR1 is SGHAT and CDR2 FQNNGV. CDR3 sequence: CASSLGRFRGSSSYEQYF. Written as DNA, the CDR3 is TGTGCCAGCAGCTTAGGGAGGTTTAGAGGGTCGAGCTCCTACGAGCAGTACTTC.

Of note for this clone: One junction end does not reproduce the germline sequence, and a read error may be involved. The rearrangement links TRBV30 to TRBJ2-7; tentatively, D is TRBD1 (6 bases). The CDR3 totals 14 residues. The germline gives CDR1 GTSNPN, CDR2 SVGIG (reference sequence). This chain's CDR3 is CAGSRGIVPYEQYF. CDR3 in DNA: TGTGCCGGGAGCAGGGGAATCGTCCCCTACGAGCAGTACTTC. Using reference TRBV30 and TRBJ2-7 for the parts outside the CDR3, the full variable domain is SQTIHQWPATLVQPVGSPLSLECTVEGTSNPNLYWYRQAAGRGLQLLFYSVGIGQISSEVPQNLSASRPQDRQFILSSKKLLLSDSGFYLCAGSRGIVPYEQYFGPGTRLTVT.

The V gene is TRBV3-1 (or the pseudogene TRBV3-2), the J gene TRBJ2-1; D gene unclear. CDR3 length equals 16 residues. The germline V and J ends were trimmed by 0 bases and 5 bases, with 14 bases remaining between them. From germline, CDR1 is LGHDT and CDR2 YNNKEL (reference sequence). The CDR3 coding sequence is TGTGCCAGCAGCCAAGATCCCGAGGTCTGGAACAATGAGCAGTTCTTC. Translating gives CASSQDPEVWNNEQFF.

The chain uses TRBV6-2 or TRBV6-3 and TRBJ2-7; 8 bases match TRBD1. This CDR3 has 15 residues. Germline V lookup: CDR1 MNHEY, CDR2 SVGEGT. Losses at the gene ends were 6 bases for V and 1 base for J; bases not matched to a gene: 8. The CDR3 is CASSRTGGSSYEQYF. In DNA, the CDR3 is TGTGCCAGCAGCCGTACAGGGGGGTCTTCCTACGAGCAGTACTTC.

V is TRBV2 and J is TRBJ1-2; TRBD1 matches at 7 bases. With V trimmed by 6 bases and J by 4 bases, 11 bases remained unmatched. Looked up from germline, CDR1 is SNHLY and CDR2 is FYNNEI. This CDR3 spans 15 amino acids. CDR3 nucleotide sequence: TGTGCCAGCAGCCAAAGAGACAGGGCTGGCTATGGCTACACCTTC. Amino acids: CASSQRDRAGYGYTF.